The 28 T cell receptor beta chains below all came from one sample that was sequenced in a study of CD8 T cells in Susac syndrome. Reverse transcription of roughly 0.5 to 1 ug RNA was performed with random hexamers. One entry per CDR3 protein, called by TCRdb with MiXCR from the immunoSEQ multiplex PCR reads. The sample holds approximately 150,000 distinct CDR3 sequences, about 91% seen once. The specimen was CD4+ T cells from PBMCs. These receptor sequences come from a human donor in good health.

This clonotype occurred once. V is TRBV27 and J is TRBJ1-1; 11 nucleotides line up with TRBD1. Germline lookup yields CDR1 MNHEY and CDR2 SMNVEV (reference sequence). This CDR3 contains 16 residues. V trimming: 5 bases; J trimming: 6 bases; junction bases outside the gene matches: 11. The CDR3 DNA sequence: TGTGCCAGCAGTCTAATGGCCGGGACAGGGGGATCTGAAGCTTTCTTT. As protein: CASSLMAGTGGSEAFF.

The sample holds one count of this clonotype. J is TRBJ2-5 and V is TRBV24-1, with a weak D call TRBD1 (6 bases). The CDR3 loop spans 14 amino acids. V was cut by 3 bases and J by 2 bases, with 9 bases left in between. Germline loops: CDR1 KGHDR, CDR2 SFDVKD. CDR3 nucleotide sequence: TGTGCCACCAGTGATACCGGGACACAAGAGACCCAGTACTTC. As protein: CATSDTGTQETQYF.

V and J are TRBV7-2 and TRBJ1-2; possibly TRBD1 for D (5 bases). Looked up from germline, CDR1 is SGHTA and CDR2 is FQGNSA. The CDR3 extends over 15 amino acids. V was clipped by 7 bases and J by 2 bases, with 17 bases between them. The CDR3 nucleotides are TGTGCCAGCATCCTAAGCCGGGACCGAAACTATGGCTACACCTTC. The encoded protein is CASILSRDRNYGYTF. The whole variable domain, filled in from reference TRBV7-2 and TRBJ1-2, reads GAGVSQSPSNKVTEKGKDVELRCDPISGHTALYWYRQSLGQGLEFLIYFQGNSAPDKSGLPSDRFSAERTGGSVSTLTIQRTQQEDSAVYLCASILSRDRNYGYTFGSGTRLTVV.

This sequence joins TRBV5-8 and TRBJ2-5; 7 positions match TRBD1. J was trimmed by 5 bases and V by 5 bases; bases with no gene match: 9. This CDR3 region has 14 residues. CDR1 SGHTS and CDR2 YDEGEE come from the germline V gene. Here the CDR3 reads CASSTTGNGETQYF. In DNA form, the CDR3 reads TGTGCCAGCAGTACGACAGGGAATGGGGAGACCCAGTACTTC.

V usage is TRBV7-8 and J usage is TRBJ1-6; D is unresolved. The germline V gene encodes CDR1 SGHVS and CDR2 FQNEAQ. CDR3 size: 16 residues. Trimming took 1 base from V and 0 from J, leaving 7 bases between them. In nucleotides, the CDR3 is TGTGCCAGCAGCTTAGACCGGCCCTCCTATAATTCACCCCTCCACTTT. This encodes CASSLDRPSYNSPLHF.

This chain links TRBV7-3 with TRBJ2-2; D remains ambiguous. The germline V gene has CDR1 SGHTA and CDR2 FQGTGA. V lost 5 bases and J lost 3, with 10 bases in between. The CDR3 consists of 14 residues. CDR3 in DNA: TGTGCCAGCAGCCCCCGCTCGGACACCGGGGAGCTGTTTTTT. Translated: CASSPRSDTGELFF.

The count of this clonotype is one. This chain connects TRBV20-1 to TRBJ1-1; 8 bases match TRBD1. The V gene end was trimmed by 1 base and the J gene end by 0 bases; junction bases not matched to a gene: 1. The CDR3 spans 14 residues. CDR1 and CDR2 (germline): DFQATT, SNEGSKA (reference sequence). CDR3 sequence reads: CSARVGQVNTEAFF. Here the CDR3 DNA reads TGCAGTGCTAGAGTGGGACAGGTGAACACTGAAGCTTTCTTT.

The V and J genes are TRBV13 and TRBJ1-5; 9 bases fit TRBD1. Germline CDR1 and CDR2: PRHDT and FYEKMQ (reference sequence). This CDR3 spans 16 amino acids. V lost 5 bases and J lost 6; bases outside the gene matches: 11. DNA for the CDR3: TGTGCCAGCAGCGTCGCCGGGACAGGGTCCGGTCAGCCCCAGCATTTT. This sequence encodes CASSVAGTGSGQPQHF.

The chain is built from TRBV24-1 and TRBJ2-3; D gene unclear. Germline V gene data show CDR1 as KGHDR and CDR2 as SFDVKD. The CDR3 is 11 amino acids. Trimming shortened V by 4 bases and J by 4 bases, and 2 bases separated the two germline ends. The CDR3 here is CATSEADTQYF. The DNA of the CDR3 is TGTGCCACCAGTGAGGCAGATACGCAGTATTTT.

This rearrangement joins TRBV28 to TRBJ2-2; D gene ambiguous. Per germline, CDR1 MDHEN and CDR2 SYDVKM. V was shortened by 8 bases and J by 7 bases, with 14 bases between the two germline ends. The CDR3 totals 13 residues. DNA of the CDR3: TGTGCCAGCGGGCAGGCCGGTGGCGGGGAGCTGTTTTTT. Translated, it gives CASGQAGGGELFF.

J is TRBJ2-7 and V is TRBV21-1. TRBV21-1 counts as a pseudogene. This CDR3 spans 11 amino acids. CDR3 region: CASLMPYEQYF. The CDR3 region has the DNA TGTGCCAGCCTGATGCCCTACGAGCAGTACTTC.

V and J are TRBV4-3 and TRBJ1-1, with TRBD1 matching 10 bases. J was trimmed by 9 bases and V by 5 bases; bases with no gene match: 3. The length of the CDR3 is 12 residues. CDR1 is LGHNA, CDR2 YSLEER, per germline. CDR3 sequence: CASSWGQGQAFF. In DNA, the CDR3 is TGCGCCAGCAGCTGGGGACAGGGGCAAGCTTTCTTT.

The J gene is TRBJ2-7, the V gene TRBV7-2, with 7 bases that match TRBD1. The CDR3 contains 14 residues. With 5 bases clipped from V and 2 bases from J, the junction kept 6 bases outside the gene matches. Germline CDR1 reads SGHTA; CDR2 reads FQGNSA. In nucleotides, the CDR3 is TGTGCCAGCAGCATGAGACAGGGCCCCTACGAGCAGTACTTC. This translates into CASSMRQGPYEQYF.

The CDR3 bases are TGTGCCAGCAGCCCTGGGTACCAAGAGACCCAGTACTTC. Its translation is CASSPGYQETQYF. The V gene is TRBV7-7, the J gene TRBJ2-5, with D hard to call. The CDR3 loop spans 13 amino acids. V lost 5 bases and J lost 0, with 7 bases in between. Germline V gene lookup returns CDR1 SSHAT and CDR2 FNYEAQ (reference sequence).

This clonotype was counted once. The genes are TRBV6-6 and TRBJ1-4, with D tentatively TRBD1 (5 bases). Germline V lookup: CDR1 MNHNY, CDR2 SVGAGI (reference sequence). V was pared by 0 bases and J by 15 bases, with 11 bases between. This CDR3 region has 12 residues. The CDR3 reads CASSYSKDMMFF. The CDR3 DNA sequence: TGTGCCAGCAGTTACTCGAAGGACATGATGTTTTTT.

This clonotype was counted a single time. This sequence joins TRBV13 and TRBJ1-2; possibly TRBD1 for D (6 bases). The germline CDR1 and CDR2 sequences are PRHDT and FYEKMQ (reference sequence). Trimming removed 3 bases at V and 6 bases at J, with 11 bases between. The CDR3 has 13 amino acids. CDR3 amino acids: CASSLRGLDGYTF. In DNA form, the CDR3 reads TGTGCCAGCAGCTTGCGGGGGCTTGATGGCTACACCTTC.

The chain employs TRBV6-2 or TRBV6-3 and TRBJ2-6, with 8 bases that match TRBD1. The V and J ends lost 4 bases and 3 bases, in that order; junction bases with no gene match: 2. The CDR3 totals 15 residues. Germline V gene sequence: CDR1 MNHEY, CDR2 SVGEGT. CDR3 protein: CASSSDRGGANVLTF. Here the CDR3 DNA reads TGTGCCAGCAGTTCTGACAGGGGTGGGGCCAACGTCCTGACTTTC.

This clonotype was found once. The rearrangement uses TRBV24-1 and TRBJ2-7, with 11 bases that match TRBD1. The ends lost 3 bases at V and 5 bases at J; junction bases unmatched: 5. Germline V gene lookup returns CDR1 KGHDR and CDR2 SFDVKD. This CDR3 is built from 15 residues. The CDR3 loop is CATSDRDRGTDEQYF. The CDR3 bases are TGTGCCACCAGTGATCGGGACAGGGGGACGGACGAGCAGTACTTC.

V usage is TRBV30 and J usage is TRBJ1-5, with D possibly matching TRBD1 (6 bases). This CDR3 region has 12 residues. Deletions cut 0 bases from V and 9 bases from J, with 9 bases between. Germline V lookup: CDR1 GTSNPN, CDR2 SVGIG (reference sequence). The CDR3 coding sequence is TGTGCCTGGAGTGTAGGGGGAGGGCCCCAGCATTTT. Protein: CAWSVGGGPQHF. The variable domain in full, completed from reference TRBV30 and TRBJ1-5, reads SQTIHQWPATLVQPVGSPLSLECTVEGTSNPNLYWYRQAAGRGLQLLFYSVGIGQISSEVPQNLSASRPQDRQFILSSKKLLLSDSGFYLCAWSVGGGPQHFGDGTRLSIL.

Of note for this clonotype: An end of the junction differs from the germline gene, which may be a read error. This rearrangement joins TRBV5-1 to TRBJ2-3; D uncertain. This CDR3 is built from 11 residues. Germline-derived CDR1 and CDR2 are SGHRS and YFSETQ. The chain's CDR3 is CASSLADTQYF. CDR3 nucleotides: TGTGCCAGCAGTTTGGCAGATACGCAGTATTTT.

This clonotype was counted once. The chain's CDR3 is CASSFLGGTEAFF. CDR3 DNA: TGCGCCAGCAGCTTTCTAGGGGGCACTGAAGCTTTCTTT. The J gene is TRBJ1-1, the V gene TRBV5-1; D possibly corresponds to TRBD1 (6 bases). The CDR3 sequence is 13 residues long. Germline V gives CDR1 SGHRS, CDR2 YFSETQ. Trimming removed 2 bases at V and 4 bases at J, with 9 bases between.

This clonotype was seen only once. This chain links TRBV9 with TRBJ2-5, with 8 bases identical to TRBD1. The J segment lost 4 bases and the V segment lost 2 bases, leaving 7 bases of the junction unmatched. Germline assignment: CDR1 SGDLS and CDR2 YYNGEE. The CDR3 sequence is 15 residues long. The CDR3 protein is CASSVSPTGGETQYF. DNA for the CDR3: TGTGCCAGCAGCGTTTCCCCTACAGGGGGAGAGACCCAGTACTTC.

The chain links TRBV2 to TRBJ2-2; 8 nucleotides match TRBD2. J lost 4 bases, V lost 3 bases, and 7 bases had no gene match. CDR1 and CDR2 from the germline V gene are SNHLY and FYNNEI. The CDR3 spans 16 residues. CDR3 nucleotides: TGTGCCAGCAGTGACCTAGGACTAGCCGCCACCGGGGAGCTGTTTTTT. Amino acids: CASSDLGLAATGELFF.

The gene calls are TRBV18 and TRBJ2-7, with 8 bases lining up with TRBD1. This CDR3 comprises 15 residues. CDR1 is KGHSH, CDR2 LQKENI, per germline. The junction had 4 bases not matched to a gene; V was cut back by 3 bases and J by 0 bases. In DNA form, the CDR3 reads TGTGCCAGCTCACCGTGGACAGGGAGCTCCTACGAGCAGTACTTC. Protein sequence: CASSPWTGSSYEQYF.

The chain carries TRBV6-5 and TRBJ2-7; D is unresolved. CDR1 and CDR2 from the germline V gene are MNHEY and SVGAGI. The ends were cut back, 5 bases at V and 3 bases at J, with 8 bases in the middle. The CDR3 covers 12 residues. The DNA for the CDR3 is TGTGCCAGCAGTGGGTACGACTACGAGCAGTACTTC. It specifies CASSGYDYEQYF.

The chain links TRBV20-1 to TRBJ2-5; possibly TRBD1 for D (6 bases). This CDR3 has 12 residues. CDR1 is DFQATT, CDR2 SNEGSKA, per germline (reference sequence). Trimming took 7 bases from V and 1 from J, leaving 10 bases between them. The CDR3 here is CSGMGAQETQYF. The CDR3 nucleotides read TGCAGTGGAATGGGGGCCCAAGAGACCCAGTACTTC.

Only one count was recorded for this clonotype. The rearrangement joins TRBV7-3 to TRBJ1-2; 10 nucleotides align to TRBD1. Germline V gives CDR1 SGHTA, CDR2 FQGTGA. This CDR3 comprises 15 residues. Trimming cost V 6 bases and J 4 bases; bases outside gene matches: 8. The CDR3 DNA sequence: TGTGCCAGCAGTCTGACAGGGGGCACGAGCTATGGCTACACCTTC. It is translated as CASSLTGGTSYGYTF.

This sequence joins TRBV7-2 and TRBJ2-1; D is unclear. V dropped 3 bases and J dropped 4 bases, with 4 bases sitting between them. CDR3 length: 12 residues. Germline CDR1 and CDR2: SGHTA and FQGNSA. The CDR3 is CASSLRYNEQFF. The CDR3 bases are TGTGCCAGCAGCTTGAGGTACAATGAGCAGTTCTTC.